A selection of T cell receptor beta chains follows, all from one sample in a study of early T cells in non-severe SARS-CoV-2 infection. TCRdb re-derived calls from the 5' RACE reads in MiXCR, one entry per CDR3 protein. Found here are around 58,000 distinct CDR3 sequences, about 7.7% of them singletons; the top ten hold 10%. Sample: whole blood, taken at baseline. Receptors were obtained from an adult who was a healthcare worker with PCR-confirmed SARS-CoV-2 infection or an uninfected control (not recorded which). CDR3s leave out the opening cysteine and the closing phenylalanine or tryptophan.

J gene	V gene	CDR3 protein
TRBJ1-1	TRBV6-2/TRBV6-3	ASGGRMNTEAF
TRBJ1-1	TRBV11-2	ASSQQGQFNTEAF
TRBJ1-2	TRBV29-1	TQGRGRGGYT
TRBJ2-2	TRBV2	ASASRDTNTGELF
TRBJ2-1	TRBV18	ASSPTPNEQF
TRBJ1-6	TRBV9	ASSAKLQGAVSPLH
TRBJ2-3	TRBV19	ASSIRGLAADTQY
TRBJ1-2	TRBV27	ASRAGTGGSLYYGYT
TRBJ2-1	TRBV27	ASSQLSRYFTYNEQF
TRBJ2-1	TRBV28	ASRTTSVPYNEQF
TRBJ1-1	TRBV13	ASSSQIMNTEAF
TRBJ1-2	TRBV7-9	ASSLSQGHYGYT
TRBJ2-7	TRBV6-2/TRBV6-3	ASSPALVSAYEQY
TRBJ2-7	TRBV7-2	ASSPAGFEQY
TRBJ2-1	TRBV7-9	ASSLGTSGRSREQF
TRBJ2-5	TRBV20-1	SASDQETQY
TRBJ1-2	TRBV7-6	ASSLSPGNGYT
TRBJ1-2	TRBV6-5	ASSYSMVAGADYGYT
TRBJ2-5	TRBV12-3/TRBV12-4	ASSLQETQETQY
TRBJ2-7	TRBV7-9	ASSLGVSHEQY
TRBJ1-2	TRBV28	ASSFRGGPLGYT
TRBJ2-5	TRBV19	ASSISSTGVETQY
TRBJ1-2	TRBV4-3	ASSQDSLAGYGYT
TRBJ2-1	TRBV7-9	ASSLGAGDYNEQF
TRBJ2-2	TRBV20-1	SAPQRGLAGYTGELF
TRBJ2-7	TRBV28	ASSLVGRSYEQY